Included here is one T cell receptor (beta chain) sequence, with context. Its specificity is unknown. The sample originates from a study of OX40 agonist ivuxolimab in advanced cancers. Study summary: The study treated patients with ivuxolimab, an agonistic anti-OX40 (CD134) antibody. The study's findings and limits: Among the lowest levels of clonal expansion were found in partial responders at 0.1-3.0 mg/kg.

Using immunoSEQ multiplex PCR, the repertoire was profiled, and TCRdb retains in-frame clones only, with some absent. The sample yields 99,000 or so clones, roughly 93% seen once. The germline V gene has CDR1 LNHNV and CDR2 YYDKDF (reference sequence). The CDR3 consists of 17 residues. V shed 0 bases, J shed 10 bases, and the junction held 15 bases outside the gene matches. This specimen was CD4+ or CD8+ T cells sorted from blood, taken in a trial of the OX40 agonist ivuxolimab. This rearrangement joins TRBV15 to TRBJ1-5; 7 positions match TRBD1. The receptor was isolated from an adult with an advanced solid tumor such as melanoma, head and neck, liver or kidney cancer. CDR3 sequence reads: CATSRDPTGRQSEPQHF. CDR3 in DNA: TGTGCCACCAGCAGAGACCCGACAGGGAGACAATCAGAACCCCAGCATTTT.